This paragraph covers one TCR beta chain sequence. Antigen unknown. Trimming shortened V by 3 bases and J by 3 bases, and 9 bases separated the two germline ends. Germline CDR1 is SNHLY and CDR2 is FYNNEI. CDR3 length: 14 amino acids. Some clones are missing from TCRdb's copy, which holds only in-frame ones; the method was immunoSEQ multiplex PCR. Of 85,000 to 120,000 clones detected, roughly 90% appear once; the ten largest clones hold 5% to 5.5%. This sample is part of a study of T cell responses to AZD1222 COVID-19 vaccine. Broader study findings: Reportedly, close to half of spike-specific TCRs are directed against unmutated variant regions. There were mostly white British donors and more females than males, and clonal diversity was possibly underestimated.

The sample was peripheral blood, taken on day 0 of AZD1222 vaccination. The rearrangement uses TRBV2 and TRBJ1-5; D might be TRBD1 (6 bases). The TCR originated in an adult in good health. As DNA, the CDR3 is TGTGCCAGCAGTGACCGGACAGACAATCAGCCCCAGCATTTT. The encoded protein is CASSDRTDNQPQHF.